Listed here are 27 T cell receptor beta chains from one sample, sequenced in a study of early T cells in non-severe SARS-CoV-2 infection (dated by TCRdb to about 2021). The library was generated by 5' RACE. Sequencing took place on a NextSeq 500. TCRdb reprocessing: public reads trimmed at Q25 with fastp, clones called with MiXCR, in-frame beta chains kept. Rows are combined by CDR3 protein, so each entry shows the most common genes and DNA. This sample is represented by 66,000 or so distinct CDR3 sequences; 13% of them were singletons. About 8.3% of the sample goes to the ten largest clones. The specimen sequenced was whole blood. These receptors were taken from an adult who was a healthcare worker with PCR-confirmed SARS-CoV-2 infection or an uninfected control (not recorded which).

The chain is built from TRBV6-5 and TRBJ2-2, with D possibly TRBD1 on 6 matching bases. The germline V and J ends were trimmed by 5 bases and 5 bases, with 12 bases remaining between them. The germline V gene has CDR1 MNHEY and CDR2 SVGAGI. The CDR3 covers 14 residues. The CDR3 protein is CASSPFRGTGELFF. The CDR3 DNA reads as TGTGCCAGCAGTCCGTTCAGGGGAACCGGGGAGCTGTTTTTT.

This clonotype was counted many times. The rearrangement links TRBV12-3 or TRBV12-4 to TRBJ1-1; D ambiguous. The CDR3 has 15 residues. Trimming took off 4 bases at V and 1 base at J, with 13 bases between the two ends. The CDR3 coding sequence is TGTGCCAGCAGTTGGCAGGCGAGGCGGAACACTGAAGCTTTCTTT. Amino acid sequence: CASSWQARRNTEAFF.

The chain has TRBV29-1 and TRBJ2-5, with a weak D call TRBD2 (5 bases). The germline CDR1 and CDR2 sequences are SQVTM and ANQGSEA. V lost 7 bases to trimming and J lost 4 bases, with 16 bases between them. This CDR3 is built from 13 residues. The CDR3 is CSGNKLGGETQYF. CDR3 coding DNA: TGCAGCGGCAACAAACTTGGAGGAGAGACCCAGTACTTC. Based on the CDR3 plus reference TRBV29-1 and TRBJ2-5, the full variable domain is SAVISQKPSRDICQRGTSLTIQCQVDSQVTMMFWYRQQPGQSLTLIATANQGSEATYESGFVIDKFPISRPNLTFSTLTVSNMSPEDSSIYLCSGNKLGGETQYFGPGTRLLVL.

This clonotype appeared many times. The chain has TRBV5-5 and TRBJ1-5; no reliable D call. V was shortened by 1 base and J by 5 bases, with 10 bases between the two germline ends. Germline-derived CDR1 and CDR2 are SGHKS and YYEKEE (reference sequence). There are 14 residues in the CDR3. CDR3 sequence: CASSLLWGDQPQHF. CDR3 nucleotide sequence: TGTGCCAGCAGCTTGTTGTGGGGAGATCAGCCCCAGCATTTT. The variable domain in full, completed from reference TRBV5-5 and TRBJ1-5, reads DAGVTQSPTHLIKTRGQQVTLRCSPISGHKSVSWYQQVLGQGPQFIFQYYEKEERGRGNFPDRFSARQFPNYSSELNVNALLLGDSALYLCASSLLWGDQPQHFGDGTRLSIL.

This clonotype was picked up many times. The chain couples TRBV6-1 to TRBJ1-5, with 8 bases aligning to TRBD1. There are 14 residues in the CDR3. CDR1 MNHNS and CDR2 SASEGT come from the germline V gene. Trimming cost V 3 bases and J 11 bases; bases outside gene matches: 9. In nucleotides, the CDR3 is TGTGCCAGCAGTGATATGGACAGGGCGGTAGCCCAGCATTTT. Protein: CASSDMDRAVAQHF.

This clonotype came up a few times. J is TRBJ2-7 and V is TRBV19; weak D call: TRBD1 (5 bases). Deletions cut 6 bases from V and 4 bases from J, with 19 bases between. CDR1 is LNHDA and CDR2 is SQIVND in the germline V gene (reference sequence). The CDR3 consists of 15 residues. The CDR3 reads CASRIPRTKFYEQYF. The CDR3, as DNA: TGTGCCAGTAGAATCCCCAGGACAAAATTTTACGAGCAGTACTTC.

The chain uses TRBV5-1 and TRBJ2-1; a weak D match, TRBD2 (6 bases). The V gene's germline CDR1 is SGHRS and CDR2 YFSETQ. CDR3 length: 15 amino acids. V shed 0 bases and J shed 10 bases, with 17 bases lying between them. The CDR3 is CASSLDSGAVGEQFF. The CDR3 DNA follows: TGCGCCAGCAGCTTGGATTCGGGAGCAGTTGGAGAGCAGTTCTTC.

This chain connects TRBV20-1 to TRBJ2-1; D is undetermined. V was trimmed by 6 bases and J by 3 bases, leaving 18 bases between them. The CDR3 loop spans 15 amino acids. CDR1 is DFQATT, CDR2 SNEGSKA, per germline (reference sequence). The CDR3 DNA is TGCAGTGCCCACTATCGGTACAAGGGCTACAATGAGCAGTTCTTC. Protein sequence: CSAHYRYKGYNEQFF.

This clonotype has a handful of counts. The chain carries TRBV27 and TRBJ2-1, with 8 bases matching TRBD2. Per the germline V gene, CDR1 is MNHEY and CDR2 is SMNVEV (reference sequence). The CDR3 has 17 residues. The V segment lost 2 bases and the J segment 8 bases; nucleotides outside the gene matches: 14. The CDR3 is CASSLRSGSSVFHEQFF. CDR3 coding DNA: TGTGCCAGCAGTTTACGCAGCGGGAGCAGCGTGTTTCATGAGCAGTTCTTC.

This clonotype was found many times. V usage is TRBV10-3 and J usage is TRBJ1-1; a possible D gene is TRBD1 (6 bases). The CDR3 covers 11 residues. Germline lookup yields CDR1 ENHRY and CDR2 SYGVKD. CDR3 nucleotide sequence: TGTGTCTCGAAAGGGGGCACTGAAGCTTTCTTT. Its translation: CVSKGGTEAFF.

This clonotype appeared many times. The chain is built from TRBV28 and TRBJ2-2, with D perhaps TRBD1 (6 bases). This CDR3 has 13 amino acids. CDR1 MDHEN and CDR2 SYDVKM come from the germline V gene. Trimming removed 6 bases at V and 3 bases at J, with 8 bases between. CDR3 sequence: CASRQGDTGELFF. CDR3 DNA sequence: TGTGCCAGCAGACAGGGTGACACCGGGGAGCTGTTTTTT.

This clonotype was seen repeatedly, ten times or more. This chain links TRBV7-9 with TRBJ1-2; weak D call: TRBD1 (5 bases). V lost 4 bases and J lost 6, with 12 bases in between. CDR1 is SEHNR and CDR2 is FQNEAQ in the germline V gene (reference sequence). CDR3 length equals 13 residues. DNA of the CDR3: TGTGCCAGCAGCTCCCCCCGGGGGGATGGCTACACCTTC. Translated: CASSSPRGDGYTF. Variable domain in full (rest from reference TRBV7-9 and TRBJ1-2): DTGVSQNPRHKITKRGQNVTFRCDPISEHNRLYWYRQTLGQGPEFLTYFQNEAQLEKSRLLSDRFSAERPKGSFSTLEIQRTEQGDSAMYLCASSSPRGDGYTFGSGTRLTVV.

The chain employs TRBV20-1 and TRBJ1-1, with D possibly matching TRBD1 (5 bases). Trimming took off 8 bases at V and 3 bases at J, with 19 bases between the two ends. Per germline, CDR1 DFQATT and CDR2 SNEGSKA (reference sequence). The CDR3 covers 14 residues. The CDR3 loop reads CSTITWGEYTEAFF. The CDR3 coding sequence is TGCAGTACGATAACATGGGGGGAATACACTGAAGCTTTCTTT.

This clonotype was found a few times. The J gene is TRBJ2-5, the V gene TRBV20-1; TRBD2 agrees at 9 bases. The CDR3 loop spans 13 amino acids. V dropped 4 bases and J dropped 4; count of bases not matched to a gene: 4. Germline values: CDR1 DFQATT, CDR2 SNEGSKA (reference sequence). CDR3 amino acids: CSAIAGVRETQYF. The DNA for the CDR3 is TGCAGTGCTATAGCGGGAGTGAGAGAGACCCAGTACTTC.

This clonotype came up a few times. J is TRBJ1-5 and V is TRBV7-2; 8 bases are a match to TRBD1. The CDR3 is made up of 15 amino acids. Germline CDR1 reads SGHTA; CDR2 reads FQGNSA. Trimming cost V 5 bases and J 4 bases; bases outside gene matches: 7. CDR3 DNA sequence: TGTGCCAGCAGCCGTACAGGGGGTTCAAATCAGCCCCAGCATTTT. It yields the protein CASSRTGGSNQPQHF. The variable domain in full, with the rest retrieved from reference TRBV7-2 and TRBJ1-5, is GAGVSQSPSNKVTEKGKDVELRCDPISGHTALYWYRQSLGQGLEFLIYFQGNSAPDKSGLPSDRFSAERTGGSVSTLTIQRTQQEDSAVYLCASSRTGGSNQPQHFGDGTRLSIL.

The V and J genes are TRBV7-9 and TRBJ2-2; no clear D gene. Per germline, CDR1 SEHNR and CDR2 FQNEAQ (reference sequence). V dropped 7 bases and J dropped 3 bases, with 12 bases sitting between them. The CDR3 contains 14 residues. The CDR3 reads CASKTGPYTGELFF. Here the CDR3 DNA reads TGTGCCAGCAAGACCGGCCCGTACACCGGGGAGCTGTTTTTT.

This clonotype was recorded at least ten times. The V and J genes are TRBV9 and TRBJ1-1; the D gene is possibly TRBD1 (5 bases). V was clipped by 3 bases and J by 4 bases, with 13 bases between them. Germline V gene sequence: CDR1 SGDLS, CDR2 YYNGEE. The CDR3 length is 14 residues. In DNA form, the CDR3 reads TGTGCCAGCAGCGGCTGGGACCAGACCACTGAAGCTTTCTTT. Translated: CASSGWDQTTEAFF.

This clonotype was counted many times. The V call is TRBV2, the J call TRBJ2-4; D is unclear. The CDR3 is 19 residues long. Germline V lookup: CDR1 SNHLY, CDR2 FYNNEI. V gave up 1 base and J gave up 0 bases, with 19 bases separating them. The CDR3 DNA follows: TGTGCCAGCAGTGAAGAGGTGGCGCAAAGGGTACTAGCCAAAAACATTCAGTACTTC. Protein: CASSEEVAQRVLAKNIQYF.

The table lists this clonotype with a few counts. The gene calls are TRBV24-1 and TRBJ2-1; no clear D gene. CDR3 length: 14 amino acids. V shed 6 bases and J shed 6 bases, with 14 bases lying between them. Germline V gene lookup returns CDR1 KGHDR and CDR2 SFDVKD. CDR3 loop: CATSKSSNSNEQFF. The CDR3 DNA sequence: TGTGCCACCAGTAAGTCCAGTAATAGCAATGAGCAGTTCTTC.

This rearrangement joins TRBV9 to TRBJ1-6, with 8 bases matching TRBD1. This CDR3 region has 16 residues. With V trimmed by 3 bases and J by 7 bases, 9 bases remained unmatched. CDR1 SGDLS and CDR2 YYNGEE come from the germline V gene. The CDR3 DNA reads TGTGCCAGCAGCGAGCTAGTACAGGGGGGCAATTCACCCCTCCACTTT. It codes for CASSELVQGGNSPLHF.

The gene calls are TRBV12-3 or TRBV12-4 and TRBJ1-2, with 8 bases aligning to TRBD1. This CDR3 is 14 amino acids long. Trimming cost V 4 bases and J 3 bases; bases outside gene matches: 4. The CDR3 reads CASSSGTGHYGYTF. The CDR3 DNA follows: TGTGCCAGCAGTTCCGGGACAGGCCACTATGGCTACACCTTC.

This clonotype was detected a few times. The gene calls are TRBV12-3 or TRBV12-4 and TRBJ1-1, with TRBD1 matching over 8 bases. The CDR3 is 14 amino acids. Trimming took 5 bases from V and 8 from J; bases not matched to a gene: 10. Written as DNA, the CDR3 is TGTGCCAGCAGTCCTAAGGGACAGGTTTTAGAAGCTTTCTTT. Its protein is CASSPKGQVLEAFF.

This clonotype was observed at least ten times. The rearrangement links TRBV12-3 or TRBV12-4 to TRBJ1-5, with TRBD1 matching 7 bases. Trimming removed 4 bases from V and 2 bases from J; junction bases left unmatched: 5. This CDR3 spans 15 amino acids. CDR3 coding DNA: TGTGCCAGCAGTTCACAGGGGATAGGCAATCAGCCCCAGCATTTT. As protein: CASSSQGIGNQPQHF.

This clonotype was picked up a small number of times. V gene TRBV5-1 combines with J gene TRBJ1-5, with D hard to call. The V and J ends lost 4 bases and 5 bases respectively, with 10 bases between them. From germline, CDR1 is SGHRS and CDR2 YFSETQ. This CDR3 spans 13 amino acids. CDR3 residues: CASSPAGDQPQHF. The CDR3 nucleotides are TGCGCCAGCAGCCCTGCGGGAGATCAGCCCCAGCATTTT.

The chain links TRBV20-1 to TRBJ2-3, with a possible D match to TRBD2 (5 bases). Germline CDR1 is DFQATT and CDR2 is SNEGSKA (reference sequence). The germline V and J ends were trimmed by 3 bases and 0 bases, with 10 bases remaining between them. The CDR3 has 14 amino acids. This CDR3 is CSASRGPSTDTQYF. CDR3 DNA sequence: TGCAGTGCTAGTCGGGGTCCTAGCACAGATACGCAGTATTTT.

The sample holds a few counts of this clonotype. CDR3: CASSRTPGNTIYF. The CDR3 bases are TGTGCCAGCAGCCGTACACCCGGAAACACCATATATTTT. The chain has TRBV9 and TRBJ1-3; D is ambiguous. The CDR3 has 13 amino acids. V lost 4 bases and J lost 4, with 9 bases in between. The germline V gene has CDR1 SGDLS and CDR2 YYNGEE. The full variable domain, rest sourced from reference TRBV9 and TRBJ1-3, is DSGVTQTPKHLITATGQRVTLRCSPRSGDLSVYWYQQSLDQGLQFLIQYYNGEERAKGNILERFSAQQFPDLHSELNLSSLELGDSALYFCASSRTPGNTIYFGEGSWLTVV.

The chain links TRBV6-2 or TRBV6-3 to TRBJ2-3; D is perhaps TRBD1 (6 bases). The germline V gene has CDR1 MNHEY and CDR2 SVGEGT. Trimming cost V 5 bases and J 6 bases, with 12 bases left between them. The CDR3 has 13 residues. This CDR3 reads CASSAPQGDTQYF. DNA for the CDR3: TGTGCCAGCAGTGCCCCCCAGGGGGATACGCAGTATTTT.